Presented here are 2 T cell receptor beta chains from one specimen sequenced in a study of blood T cell repertoires in COVID-19 (dated by TCRdb to the early 2020s). Library method: the immunoSEQ multiplex PCR assay. The source is immuneACCESS, and TCRdb retained only in-frame sequences with V and J called. Part of the clones is not carried over; for the studies checked, unresolved V genes explain less than half of this, and the remainder is unexplained. This sample gives 200,000 to 250,000 clones in total; 86% of them show up just once. Of the sample, approximately 10% is held by the ten largest clones. Source material: peripheral blood. The receptors come from a woman in her forties or fifties with COVID-19, enrolled during active disease.

The chain has TRBV5-1 and TRBJ2-7; tentative D call: TRBD2 (6 bases). The CDR3 length is 14 residues. Trimming cost V 3 bases and J 2 bases, with 12 bases left between them. The germline V gene encodes CDR1 SGHRS and CDR2 YFSETQ. This CDR3 reads CASSWGTGTYEQYF. The CDR3 DNA follows: TGCGCCAGCAGCTGGGGGACTGGAACCTACGAGCAGTACTTC.

This chain joins TRBV2 and TRBJ1-2; no definite D call. The CDR3 is made up of 9 amino acids. V shed 4 bases and J shed 13 bases, with 7 bases lying between them. The germline V gene encodes CDR1 SNHLY and CDR2 FYNNEI. The CDR3: CASSGRVTF. The CDR3 DNA follows: TGTGCCAGCAGTGGGAGGGTCACCTTC.